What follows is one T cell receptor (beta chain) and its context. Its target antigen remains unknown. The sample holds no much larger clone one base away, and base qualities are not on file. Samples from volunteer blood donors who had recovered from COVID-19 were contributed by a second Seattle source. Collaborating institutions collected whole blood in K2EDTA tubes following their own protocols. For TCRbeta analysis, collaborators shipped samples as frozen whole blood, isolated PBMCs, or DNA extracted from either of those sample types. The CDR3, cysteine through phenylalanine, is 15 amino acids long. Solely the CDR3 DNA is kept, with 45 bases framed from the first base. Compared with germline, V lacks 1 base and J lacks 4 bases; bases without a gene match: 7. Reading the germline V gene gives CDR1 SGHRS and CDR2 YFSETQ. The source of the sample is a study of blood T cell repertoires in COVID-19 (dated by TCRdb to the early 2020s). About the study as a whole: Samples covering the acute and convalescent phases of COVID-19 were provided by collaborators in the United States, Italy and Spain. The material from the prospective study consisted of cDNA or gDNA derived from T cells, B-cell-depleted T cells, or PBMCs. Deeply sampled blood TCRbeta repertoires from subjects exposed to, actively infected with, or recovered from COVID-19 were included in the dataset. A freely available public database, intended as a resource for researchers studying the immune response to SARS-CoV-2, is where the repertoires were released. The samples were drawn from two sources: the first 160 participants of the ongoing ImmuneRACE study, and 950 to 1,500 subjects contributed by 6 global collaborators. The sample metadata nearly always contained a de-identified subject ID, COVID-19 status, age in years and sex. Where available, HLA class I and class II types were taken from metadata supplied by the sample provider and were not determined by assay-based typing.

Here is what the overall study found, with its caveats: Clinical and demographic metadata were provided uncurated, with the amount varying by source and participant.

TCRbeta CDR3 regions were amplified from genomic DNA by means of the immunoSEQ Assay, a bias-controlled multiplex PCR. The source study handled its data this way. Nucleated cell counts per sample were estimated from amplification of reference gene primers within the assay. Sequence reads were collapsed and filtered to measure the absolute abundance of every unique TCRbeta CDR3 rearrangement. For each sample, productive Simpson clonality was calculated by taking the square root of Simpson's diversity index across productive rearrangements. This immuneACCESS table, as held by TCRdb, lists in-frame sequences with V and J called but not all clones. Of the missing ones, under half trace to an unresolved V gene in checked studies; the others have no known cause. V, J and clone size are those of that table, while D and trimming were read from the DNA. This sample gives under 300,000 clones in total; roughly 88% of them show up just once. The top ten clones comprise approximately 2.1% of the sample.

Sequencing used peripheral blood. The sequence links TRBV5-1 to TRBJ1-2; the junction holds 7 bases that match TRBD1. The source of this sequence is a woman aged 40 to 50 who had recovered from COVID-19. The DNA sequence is TGCGCCAGCAGCTTGACAGGGGTGTTATCCTATGGCTACACCTTC. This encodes CASSLTGVLSYGYTF. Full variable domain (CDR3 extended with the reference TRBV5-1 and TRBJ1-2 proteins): KAGVTQTPRYLIKTRGQQVTLSCSPISGHRSVSWYQQTPGQGLQFLFEYFSETQRNKGNFPGRFSGRQFSNSRSEMNVSTLELGDSALYLCASSLTGVLSYGYTFGSGTRLTVV.